A single T cell receptor beta chain is shown here with its context. The data originate from a study of blood T cell repertoires in COVID-19. CDR3 length: 21 residues. Per germline, CDR1 LGHDT and CDR2 YNNKEL (reference sequence). The V gene end was trimmed by 2 bases and the J gene end by 0 bases; junction bases not matched to a gene: 18. Only in-frame clones appear in the TCRdb table, and some are missing; sequencing was by immunoSEQ multiplex PCR. Seen here are a few hundred thousand clones, about 86% observed once, and the top ten hold about 4.2%. Enrolled through a virtual design, the participants were between about 18 and 100 years of age and came from some 25 US areas.

V and J are TRBV3-1 (or the pseudogene TRBV3-2) and TRBJ2-5; 10 positions agree with TRBD2. Sequenced input: PBMCs or T cells enriched from blood (not recorded which). The clonotype was recovered from a woman between 40 and 50 years old with acute COVID-19. CDR3: CASSQIRLAGGLIRNQETQYF. DNA of the CDR3: TGTGCCAGCAGCCAAATCCGTTTAGCGGGGGGACTAATAAGGAACCAAGAGACCCAGTACTTC.